The sequence of this TCR beta chain was determined in a study of cytomegalovirus exposure and HLA in healthy donors (dated by TCRdb to about 2017). Regarding the research as a whole: An earlier analysis of 587 of the donors reported approximately 300 Gb of sequence data and 90 million to 120 million unique TCR beta sequences obtained from roughly 180 million T cells. Approximately 330 gigabases of sequencing data and around 90 million unique TCR sequences made up an early release that covered 500 to 650 HLA-typed donors. Of the roughly 400 genotyped donors, roughly 76% were placed in the genetic ancestry cluster associated with self-reported Caucasian donors. The study aimed to test whether signatures of past pathogen exposure could be identified by cataloging public T cell receptors. The study profiled the T cell repertoires of about 640 subjects by immunosequencing and related them to cytomegalovirus serostatus. In addition to the first cohort of hundreds of subjects, a separate validation cohort of 100 to 150 different subjects was used. High-throughput TCR immunosequencing, statistical association of individual TCRs with disease status, and machine learning were combined to predict cytomegalovirus infection status. A later analysis re-examined previously published TCR beta repertoires from more than 600 donors and added high-resolution HLA genotyping to investigate patterns of TCR occurrence. Rather than using new phenotypic data, the later analysis identified candidate immune exposures from TCR beta sequences and from how often those sequences occurred across donors. An earlier analysis of fewer than 750 of the donors used high-throughput TCR beta sequencing to judge whether each TCR beta V gene segment behaved as functional or pseudogenic. Alongside the repertoire data, information on donor age, sex, ethnicity and CMV serostatus was compiled. Genome-wide SNP genotypes for about 60% of the roughly 670 donors were used in a later genetic analysis, which treated that subset as a discovery cohort. Every repertoire in the discovery cohort had been generated on one and the same sequencing platform. Both class I and class II loci were covered by HLA typing, at four-digit resolution. Typing coverage varied by locus: roughly 620-640 donors for A, B, C, DRB1 and DQB1; 500 to 550 for DQA1; more than 600 for DPA1; some 470 for DPB1. Four to six DR-DQ haplotypes were handled as single units for association and clustering, since linkage in the cohort was strong. Among about 370 genotyped donors of the cohort, an average of around 220,000 unique TCR beta nucleotide sequences was sequenced per donor, of which about 19% were non-productive.

Study-level results and caveats: The classifier was reported to diagnose cytomegalovirus status with high specificity and sensitivity in both the original and validation cohorts. Broadly in line with IMGT annotations, most TCR beta V segments showed up in productive rearrangements about 90% or about 30% of the time in an earlier analysis of about 500 of the donors. The presence/absence analyses assumed that sequencing depth was roughly uniform across donors, and that assumption may not be true. HLA typing was unavailable for some donors at each locus, so association tests used only the typed subset. The only immune exposure information available for the cohort was CMV serostatus. Because counts were too low, seventeen rarely observed V segments, including chromosome 9 orphons, were left out of the earlier analysis of 500 to 750 of the donors. A later analysis associated 16,951 TCR beta sequences with specific HLA alleles at a false discovery rate of 0.05. In a later analysis, most CMV-associated TCR beta chains were found to appear HLA-restricted, with HLA associations seemingly driven largely by CMV exposure. A further reported finding was that TCR beta sequences accurately predicted the HLA-A and HLA-B alleles for most subjects in the first cohort. In this cohort, only TCR beta chains were sequenced, and detectable features were limited by the absence of alpha or paired-chain data. Three of the identified cytomegalovirus-associated TCR beta chains were confirmed in vitro to be specific for cytomegalovirus antigens. The authors suggested that the approach could potentially be extended to other disease states and immunological phenotypes. The sequencing pipeline was judged likely to have produced a cluster of highly shared sequence variants as a technical artifact. In a later analysis, several top co-occurrence clusters were reported to appear linked to parvovirus B19, influenza, CMV and Epstein-Barr virus. Assigning TCR associations to individual alleles was difficult when HLA alleles, especially DR and DQ, strongly co-occurred. While some public TCRs were present in many individuals, most TCR sequences turned up only very rarely across donors. An association between a missense DCLRE1C variant and V-gene and J-gene trimming of TCR beta chains was found in a later genetic analysis and replicated in an independent cohort. A later analysis found that TCR association rates varied across HLA loci, with DRB1 alleles showing the most associated TCRs and HLA-C alleles the fewest. Compared with equally common non-associated chains, HLA-associated TCR beta chains in a later analysis were more clonally expanded and had lower generation probabilities. The study gave a list of 150 to 200 TCR beta chains associated with cytomegalovirus. Correlated functional status among segregating V segments might reflect linkage disequilibrium, but an unknown experimental factor could not be ruled out. Compared with the approximately 600-donor mean, donors in an Asian-associated ancestry cluster had fewer N-insertions in productive TCRs, according to a later genetic analysis.

This clone was counted once. What antigen it recognizes has not been identified. The sample holds no much larger clone one base away, and base qualities are not on file. Receptors were amplified or captured by the immunoSEQ multiplex PCR assay. For the multiplex PCR, a mixture combining 60 forward primers for TCR Vbeta segments and 13 reverse primers for TCR Jbeta segments was used. The CDR3 region of rearranged TCR beta genes was amplified from genomic DNA with a multiplex PCR assay. On the Illumina HiSeq System, the amplified TCR beta libraries were sequenced as 87-base-pair reads. Per the authors' processing: Across the 640 or so repertoires, a later analysis counted about 81 million unique TCR beta chains, 9.5 million to 12 million of which were shared by at least two donors. Raw reads were error-corrected and collapsed into unique sequences by a nearest-neighbor algorithm in which closely related sequences were merged to remove PCR and sequencing errors. CDR3 sequences were aligned to IMGT reference sequences to assign V, D and J gene segments. For a sequence to be retained, at least a six-nucleotide match to both a V gene segment and a J gene segment was required. A rearrangement was called productive if the CDR3 had no stop codons and remained in frame with V and J, and every other rearrangement was called non-productive. Following IMGT convention, CDR3 was defined as the stretch from the second conserved V-encoded cysteine up to the conserved J-encoded phenylalanine. Sequences without an unambiguous match to a single V gene segment were excluded from the earlier analysis of approximately 560 of the donors. In an earlier analysis of approximately 560 of the donors, a V segment was called functional when productive rearrangements were above 56.7%, and segregating when the standard deviation between donors exceeded 5%. A statistical classification framework was developed to diagnose cytomegalovirus status using the catalog of TCR beta chain sequences. A later analysis assigned V and J genes by comparing TCR nucleotide sequences with IMGT/GENE-DB human TR gene sequences. In a later analysis, CDR3 sequences and most-parsimonious VDJ recombination scenarios were assigned using the TCRdist pipeline. In a later analysis, each TCR beta chain was defined by its CDR3 amino acid sequence together with its V-gene family, and reads without a unique V-gene family were excluded. To address suspected cross-contamination and a sequencing artifact, a later analysis removed several hundred highly shared, low-generation-probability nucleotide sequences. In a later analysis, a clonal expansion index for each public chain was calculated from normalized within-repertoire ranks of inferred template counts. Generation probabilities in a later analysis came from a VDJ recombination model fitted to out-of-frame rearrangements, and those results were checked against IGoR. Hypergeometric tests were used in a later analysis to score TCR-TCR, TCR-HLA and TCR-CMV co-occurrence, with a repertoire-size bias correction applied to the TCR pairs. False discovery rates were estimated in a later analysis by permuting HLA or CMV assignments 20 times. In a later analysis, co-occurring TCRs were grouped using DBSCAN, with TCRdist sequence similarity added in when clustering inside HLA-allele-positive subsets. Repertoires with fewer than 30,000 or more than 120,000 public chains, plus five repertoires with anomalous nucleotide sharing, were excluded from co-occurrence clustering. Held by TCRdb, this immuneACCESS table contains in-frame sequences only and omits some clones. Under half of the omission traces to an unresolved V gene where checked; the cause of the rest is unknown. The V and J calls and the clone size are those of that table, but D and trimming were determined from the DNA. This sample lists over 120,000 clones; more than 75% were detected once. Around 3% of the sample is taken by the ten largest.

The cohort consisted of some 730 healthy bone marrow donors. All cohort members were sampled while nominally healthy, although unrecorded immune exposures were likely present. The donor was CMV seronegative and belonged to the group of roughly 330 seronegative cohort members. A peripheral blood sample was collected from each donor, and TCR beta sequencing was performed on peripheral blood mononuclear cells. The Qiagen DNeasy Blood Extraction Kit was used to extract genomic DNA from the blood cell samples. This TCR came from a female donor in good health and CMV-seronegative. The sequenced sample consisted of PBMCs.

The CDR3 protein is CASSISRSSEAFF. The nucleotides read TGTGCCAGTAGTATTTCAAGGTCTAGTGAAGCTTTCTTT. The V gene is TRBV19 and the J gene is TRBJ1-1, with the D gene uncertain. CDR3 length: 13 amino acids, cysteine to phenylalanine. The read is trimmed to its CDR3 DNA, 39 bases read in frame from base 1. Relative to germline, V is 3 bases shorter and J is 7 bases shorter, with 12 bases between their ends. CDR1 LNHDA and CDR2 SQIVND were looked up in the germline V gene (reference sequence). Where the CDR3 stops, the reference TRBV19 and TRBJ1-1 genes take over; the full variable domain is DGGITQSPKYLFRKEGQNVTLSCEQNLNHDAMYWYRQDPGQGLRLIYYSQIVNDFQKGDIAEGYSVSREKKESFPLTVTSAQKNPTAFYLCASSISRSSEAFFGQGTRLTVV.